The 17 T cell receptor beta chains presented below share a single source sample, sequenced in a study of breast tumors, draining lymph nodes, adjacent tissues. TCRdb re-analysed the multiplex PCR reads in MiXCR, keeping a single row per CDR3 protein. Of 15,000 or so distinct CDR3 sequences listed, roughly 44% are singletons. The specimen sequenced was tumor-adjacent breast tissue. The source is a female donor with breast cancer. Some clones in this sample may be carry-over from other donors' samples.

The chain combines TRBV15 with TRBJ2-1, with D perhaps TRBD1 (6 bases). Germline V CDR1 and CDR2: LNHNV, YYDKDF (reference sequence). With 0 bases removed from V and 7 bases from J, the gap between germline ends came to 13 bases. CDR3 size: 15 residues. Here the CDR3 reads CATSRDPGVGNEQFF. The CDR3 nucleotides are TGTGCCACCAGCAGAGATCCAGGGGTCGGGAATGAGCAGTTCTTC. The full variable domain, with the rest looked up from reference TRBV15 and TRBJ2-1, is DAMVIQNPRYQVTQFGKPVTLSCSQTLNHNVMYWYQQKSSQAPKLLFHYYDKDFNNEADTPDNFQSRRPNTSFCFLDIRSPGLGDTAMYLCATSRDPGVGNEQFFGPGTRLTVL.

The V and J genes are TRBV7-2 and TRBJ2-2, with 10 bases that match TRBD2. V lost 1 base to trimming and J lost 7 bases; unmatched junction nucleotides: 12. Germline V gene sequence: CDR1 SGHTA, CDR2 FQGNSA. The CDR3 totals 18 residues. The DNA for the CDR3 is TGTGCCAGCAGCTTAGAGGGTTCCAGCGGGGGGGCCGACGGGGAGCTGTTTTTT. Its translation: CASSLEGSSGGADGELFF.

The chain's CDR3 is CASSTIRNTGEQFF. CDR3 in DNA: TGTGCCAGCAGTACTATCAGAAACACCGGGGAGCAGTTCTTC. The chain is built from TRBV2 and TRBJ2-1; D remains unclear. This CDR3 spans 14 amino acids. V gave up 5 bases and J gave up 10 bases, with 18 bases separating them. CDR1 and CDR2 (germline): SNHLY, FYNNEI. The full variable domain, in which reference TRBV2 and TRBJ2-1 provide the parts outside the CDR3, is EPEVTQTPSHQVTQMGQEVILRCVPISNHLYFYWYRQILGQKVEFLVSFYNNEISEKSEIFDDQFSVERPDGSNFTLKIRSTKLEDSAMYFCASSTIRNTGEQFFGPGTRLTVL.

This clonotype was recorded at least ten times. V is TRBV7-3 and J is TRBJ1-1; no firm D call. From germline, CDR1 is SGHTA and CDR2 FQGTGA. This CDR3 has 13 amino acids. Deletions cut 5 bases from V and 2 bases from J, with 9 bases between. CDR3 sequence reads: CASSLMTNTEAFF. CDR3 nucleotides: TGTGCCAGCAGCCTTATGACCAACACTGAAGCTTTCTTT.

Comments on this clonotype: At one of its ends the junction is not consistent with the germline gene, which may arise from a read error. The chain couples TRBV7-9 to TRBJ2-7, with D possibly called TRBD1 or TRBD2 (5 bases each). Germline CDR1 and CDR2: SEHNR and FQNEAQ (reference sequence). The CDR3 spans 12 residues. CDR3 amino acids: CASSLDGGVRFF. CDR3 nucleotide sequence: TGTGCCAGCAGCTTAGATGGGGGTGTACGGTTCTTC. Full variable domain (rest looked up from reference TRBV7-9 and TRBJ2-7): DTGVSQNPRHKITKRGQNVTFRCDPISEHNRLYWYRQTLGQGPEFLTYFQNEAQLEKSRLLSDRFSAERPKGSFSTLEIQRTEQGDSAMYLCASSLDGGVRFFGPGTRLTVT.

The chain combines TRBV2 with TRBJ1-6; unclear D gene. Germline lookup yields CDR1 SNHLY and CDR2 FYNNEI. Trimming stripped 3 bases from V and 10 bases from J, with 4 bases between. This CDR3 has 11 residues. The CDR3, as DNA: TGTGCCAGCAGTGACGGCTCACCCCTCCACTTT. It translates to CASSDGSPLHF.

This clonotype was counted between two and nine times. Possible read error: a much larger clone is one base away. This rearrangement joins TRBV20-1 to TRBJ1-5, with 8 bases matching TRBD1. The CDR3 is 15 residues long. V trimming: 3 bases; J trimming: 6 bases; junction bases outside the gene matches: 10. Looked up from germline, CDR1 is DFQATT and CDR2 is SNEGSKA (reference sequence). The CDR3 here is CSASYQGAGAQPQHF. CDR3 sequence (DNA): TGCAGTGCTAGTTATCAGGGGGCGGGCGCTCAGCCCCAGCATTTT.

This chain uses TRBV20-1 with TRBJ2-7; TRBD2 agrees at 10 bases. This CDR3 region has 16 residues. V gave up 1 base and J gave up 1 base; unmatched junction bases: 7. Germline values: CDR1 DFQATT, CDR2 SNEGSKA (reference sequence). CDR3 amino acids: CSARVGLAGASYEQYF. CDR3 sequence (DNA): TGCAGTGCTAGAGTAGGGCTAGCGGGAGCATCCTACGAGCAGTACTTC.

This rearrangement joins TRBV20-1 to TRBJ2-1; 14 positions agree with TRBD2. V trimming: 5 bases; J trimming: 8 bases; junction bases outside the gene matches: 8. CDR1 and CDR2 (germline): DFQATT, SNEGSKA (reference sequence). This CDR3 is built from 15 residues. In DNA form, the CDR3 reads TGCAGTGCTGCCCGGACTAGCGGGAGGTGGGATGAGCAGTTCTTC. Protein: CSAARTSGRWDEQFF.

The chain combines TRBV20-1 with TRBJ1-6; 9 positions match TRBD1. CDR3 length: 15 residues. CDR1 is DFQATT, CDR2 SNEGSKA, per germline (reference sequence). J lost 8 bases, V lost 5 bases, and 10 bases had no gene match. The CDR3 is CSALGRDRVDSPLHF. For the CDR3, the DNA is TGCAGTGCTTTGGGCCGGGACAGGGTGGATTCACCCCTCCACTTT.

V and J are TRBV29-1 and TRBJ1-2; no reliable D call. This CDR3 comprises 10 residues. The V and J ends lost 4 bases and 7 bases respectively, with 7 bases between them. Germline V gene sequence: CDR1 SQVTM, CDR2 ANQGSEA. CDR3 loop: CSVGYGGYTF. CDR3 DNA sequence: TGCAGCGTTGGTTACGGTGGCTACACCTTC. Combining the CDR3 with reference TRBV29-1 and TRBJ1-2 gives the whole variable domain SAVISQKPSRDICQRGTSLTIQCQVDSQVTMMFWYRQQPGQSLTLIATANQGSEATYESGFVIDKFPISRPNLTFSTLTVSNMSPEDSSIYLCSVGYGGYTFGSGTRLTVV.

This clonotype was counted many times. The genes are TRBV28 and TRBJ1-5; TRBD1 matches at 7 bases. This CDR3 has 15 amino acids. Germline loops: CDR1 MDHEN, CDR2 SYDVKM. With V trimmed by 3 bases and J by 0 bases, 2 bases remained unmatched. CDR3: CASSLDRYSNQPQHF. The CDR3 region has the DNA TGTGCCAGCAGTTTGGACAGGTATAGCAATCAGCCCCAGCATTTT.

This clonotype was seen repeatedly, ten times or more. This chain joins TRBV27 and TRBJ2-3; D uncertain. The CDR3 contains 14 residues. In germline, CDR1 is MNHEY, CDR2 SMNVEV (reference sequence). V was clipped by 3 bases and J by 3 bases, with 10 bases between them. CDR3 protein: CASSLAKRTDTQYF. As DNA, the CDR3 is TGTGCCAGCAGTTTGGCCAAACGGACAGATACGCAGTATTTT.

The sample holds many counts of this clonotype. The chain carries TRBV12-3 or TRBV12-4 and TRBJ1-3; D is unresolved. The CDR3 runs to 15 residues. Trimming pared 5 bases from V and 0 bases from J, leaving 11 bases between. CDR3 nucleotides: TGTGCCAGCAGTACCCAGCTGAGCTCTGGAAACACCATATATTTT. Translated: CASSTQLSSGNTIYF.

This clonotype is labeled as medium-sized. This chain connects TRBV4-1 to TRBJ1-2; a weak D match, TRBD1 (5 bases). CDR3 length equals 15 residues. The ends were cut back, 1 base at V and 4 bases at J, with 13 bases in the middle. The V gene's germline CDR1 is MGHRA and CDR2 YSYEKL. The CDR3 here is CASSQVIPGPYGYTF. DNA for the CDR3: TGCGCCAGCAGCCAAGTAATACCGGGGCCCTATGGCTACACCTTC.

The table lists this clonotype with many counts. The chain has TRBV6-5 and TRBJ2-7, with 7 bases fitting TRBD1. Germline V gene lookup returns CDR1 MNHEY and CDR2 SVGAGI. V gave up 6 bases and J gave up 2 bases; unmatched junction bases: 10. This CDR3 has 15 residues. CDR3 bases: TGTGCCAGCAGCCCCCAGAGGACAGGAACCTACGAGCAGTACTTC. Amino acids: CASSPQRTGTYEQYF.

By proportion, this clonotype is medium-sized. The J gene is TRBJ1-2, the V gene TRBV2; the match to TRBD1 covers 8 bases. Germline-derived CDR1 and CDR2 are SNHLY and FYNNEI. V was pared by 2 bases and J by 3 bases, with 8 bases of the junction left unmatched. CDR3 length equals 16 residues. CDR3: CASSEPGGRGHYGYTF. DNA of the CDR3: TGTGCCAGCAGTGAACCAGGGGGCCGGGGTCACTATGGCTACACCTTC. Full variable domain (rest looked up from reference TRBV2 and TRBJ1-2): EPEVTQTPSHQVTQMGQEVILRCVPISNHLYFYWYRQILGQKVEFLVSFYNNEISEKSEIFDDQFSVERPDGSNFTLKIRSTKLEDSAMYFCASSEPGGRGHYGYTFGSGTRLTVV.